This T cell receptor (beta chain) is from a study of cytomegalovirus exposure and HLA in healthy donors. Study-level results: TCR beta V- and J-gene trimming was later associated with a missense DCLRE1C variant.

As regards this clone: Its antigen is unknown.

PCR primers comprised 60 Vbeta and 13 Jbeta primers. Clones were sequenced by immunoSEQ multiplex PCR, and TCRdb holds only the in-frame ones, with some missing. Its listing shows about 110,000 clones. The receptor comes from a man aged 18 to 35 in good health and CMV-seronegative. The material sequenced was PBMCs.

The CDR3 sequence: CASSGETYPGQPQHF. The CDR3, as DNA: TGTGCCAGCAGTGGGGAGACTTATCCGGGTCAGCCCCAGCATTTT. The rearrangement uses TRBV6-1 and TRBJ1-5, with no clear D. Germline CDR1 is MNHNS and CDR2 is SASEGT. The CDR3 loop spans 15 amino acids. Trimming took 4 bases from V and 6 from J, leaving 16 bases between them.